The 13 T cell receptor beta chains below come from one sample, sequenced in a study of T-cell reconstitution after alpha-beta-depleted transplantation in children. It was with unique molecular identifiers that the TCRbeta library was prepared. TCRdb independently ran MiXCR on the PCR reads; one entry per CDR3 protein. The data contain 800,000 to 1,000,000 distinct CDR3 sequences, around 30% of them singletons. The sample in question was PBMCs, mostly from graft donor cells, obtained 360 days after TCRalphabeta/CD19-depleted stem cell transplant. Source of these receptors: a boy under two years old who had a stem cell transplant for SCID, so the T cells may come from the graft donor.

There are a few counts of this clonotype. This sequence joins TRBV12-3 or TRBV12-4 and TRBJ2-2, with a tentative D call TRBD1 (6 bases). The CDR3 is 13 amino acids. Trimming pared 6 bases from V and 5 bases from J, leaving 10 bases between. The CDR3 region is CASRGRGTGELFF. DNA for the CDR3: TGTGCCAGCAGGGGCAGGGGTACCGGGGAGCTGTTTTTT.

This rearrangement joins TRBV2 to TRBJ2-7; perhaps TRBD1 as D (5 bases). The ends were cut back, 6 bases at V and 6 bases at J, with 12 bases in the middle. CDR1 SNHLY and CDR2 FYNNEI come from the germline V gene. This CDR3 is built from 12 residues. CDR3 bases: TGTGCCAGCAGAGGGGCTAGGACCGAGCAGTACTTC. Translation gives CASRGARTEQYF.

This clonotype was seen a handful of times. This chain uses TRBV4-3 with TRBJ2-3; perhaps TRBD1 as D (5 bases). V was cut by 1 base and J by 6 bases, with 20 bases left in between. The CDR3 loop spans 17 amino acids. The germline V gene encodes CDR1 LGHNA and CDR2 YSLEER. CDR3 in amino acids: CASSQVFSPGQADTQYF. The CDR3 DNA reads TGCGCCAGCAGCCAAGTCTTTTCGCCAGGGCAGGCGGATACGCAGTATTTT.

The chain has TRBV20-1 and TRBJ1-1, with 9 bases identical to TRBD1. CDR3 length: 19 amino acids. Germline assignment: CDR1 DFQATT and CDR2 SNEGSKA (reference sequence). V trimming: 2 bases; J trimming: 3 bases; junction bases outside the gene matches: 19. The CDR3 reads CSARPLPGQGVLWDTEAFF. Here the CDR3 DNA reads TGCAGTGCTAGACCCCTCCCGGGACAGGGAGTCTTATGGGACACTGAAGCTTTCTTT.

The V gene is TRBV7-6, the J gene TRBJ2-1; D remains ambiguous. V was shortened by 5 bases and J by 12 bases, with 17 bases between the two germline ends. There are 13 residues in the CDR3. CDR1 is SGHVS and CDR2 is FNYEAQ in the germline V gene. The CDR3 DNA reads as TGTGCCAGCAGCAAAGCCCCCGGCCAGAGGCAGTTCTTC. It encodes CASSKAPGQRQFF.

This clonotype was picked up a small number of times. V gene TRBV11-2 combines with J gene TRBJ2-3; D may be TRBD1 (5 bases). Germline CDR1 and CDR2: SGHAT and FQNNGV. With 1 base removed from V and 7 bases from J, the gap between germline ends came to 9 bases. The CDR3 is 13 residues long. CDR3 nucleotide sequence: TGTGCCAGCAGCTTAGCAGGGTGGTATACGCAGTATTTT. Translated: CASSLAGWYTQYF.

This clonotype was counted between two and nine times. The chain uses TRBV5-1 and TRBJ2-2; 9 positions match TRBD2. V shed 4 bases and J 2 bases; nucleotides not matched to a gene: 6. CDR1 SGHRS and CDR2 YFSETQ come from the germline V gene. The CDR3 totals 16 residues. In DNA, the CDR3 is TGCGCCAGCAGCCCCACTAGCGGGTTTAACACCGGGGAGCTGTTTTTT. Residues: CASSPTSGFNTGELFF.

This clonotype was counted only a few times. The gene calls are TRBV7-9 and TRBJ2-1; TRBD2 matches at 11 bases. V trimming: 3 bases; J trimming: 6 bases; junction bases outside the gene matches: 7. CDR1 is SEHNR, CDR2 FQNEAQ, per germline (reference sequence). The CDR3 runs 16 residues. In nucleotides, the CDR3 is TGTGCCAGCAGCTTCTCCCTTAGCGGGGGGGCCAATGAGCAGTTCTTC. This sequence encodes CASSFSLSGGANEQFF.

The rearrangement joins TRBV15 to TRBJ2-3, with TRBD2 identical over 9 bases. Germline assignment: CDR1 LNHNV and CDR2 YYDKDF (reference sequence). Losses at the gene ends were 7 bases for V and 3 bases for J; bases not matched to a gene: 11. This CDR3 has 16 amino acids. In nucleotides, the CDR3 is TGTGCCACCACGGCGGGCGGGGGGGCGTTTACAGATACGCAGTATTTT. Residues: CATTAGGGAFTDTQYF. Supplemented by reference TRBV15 and TRBJ2-3, the full variable domain reads DAMVIQNPRYQVTQFGKPVTLSCSQTLNHNVMYWYQQKSSQAPKLLFHYYDKDFNNEADTPDNFQSRRPNTSFCFLDIRSPGLGDTAMYLCATTAGGGAFTDTQYFGPGTRLTVL.

This clonotype was recorded a few times. CDR3 DNA: TGTGCCAGCAGCTCGGGACAGGCCCTACGGTACTATGGCTACACCTTC. Its protein product is CASSSGQALRYYGYTF. The chain has TRBV9 and TRBJ1-2; 8 nucleotides match TRBD1. The V gene's germline CDR1 is SGDLS and CDR2 YYNGEE. The CDR3 totals 16 residues. V was clipped by 4 bases and J by 3 bases; unmatched bases: 11.

The J gene is TRBJ2-7, the V gene TRBV7-9; 10 bases line up with TRBD2. The CDR3 loop spans 16 amino acids. Germline trimming cut 5 bases from V and 1 base from J; bases unmatched to any gene: 8. The germline gives CDR1 SEHNR, CDR2 FQNEAQ (reference sequence). The CDR3, as DNA: TGTGCCAGCAGCCACCCCTTAGCGGGGGGTTCCTACGAGCAGTACTTC. It is translated as CASSHPLAGGSYEQYF.

The V gene is TRBV5-5, the J gene TRBJ2-1, with 7 bases aligning to TRBD1. Germline CDR1 reads SGHKS; CDR2 reads YYEKEE (reference sequence). This CDR3 comprises 15 residues. With 0 bases clipped from V and 7 bases from J, the junction kept 7 bases outside the gene matches. The CDR3 DNA reads TGTGCCAGCAGCTTGGTCGAAAGGGGGCGGAATGAGCAGTTCTTC. As protein: CASSLVERGRNEQFF. The full variable domain, rest sourced from reference TRBV5-5 and TRBJ2-1, is DAGVTQSPTHLIKTRGQQVTLRCSPISGHKSVSWYQQVLGQGPQFIFQYYEKEERGRGNFPDRFSARQFPNYSSELNVNALLLGDSALYLCASSLVERGRNEQFFGPGTRLTVL.

The chain is built from TRBV20-1 and TRBJ2-7; 8 bases match TRBD1. J lost 1 base, V lost 1 base, and 3 bases had no gene match. From germline, CDR1 is DFQATT and CDR2 SNEGSKA (reference sequence). The CDR3 is 14 residues long. The DNA of the CDR3 is TGCAGTGCTAGAGGGGACAGGATGTCCTACGAGCAGTACTTC. It is translated as CSARGDRMSYEQYF.